This T cell receptor (beta chain) was profiled in a study of cytomegalovirus exposure and HLA in healthy donors. As for the study in general: Assignment to the Caucasian-associated ancestry cluster applied to approximately 79% of the approximately 370 genotyped donors.

Broader study findings: Testing in vitro showed a few CMV-associated chains specific for CMV antigens. Reportedly, HLA-A and HLA-B alleles of most subjects were accurately predicted from TCR beta. Cytomegalovirus-associated TCR beta chains were listed, numbering roughly 150.

Note on this clone: Its specificity is unknown.

This CDR3 has 15 residues. V trimming: 1 base; J trimming: 6 bases; junction bases outside the gene matches: 6. The germline V gene has CDR1 SGHTA and CDR2 FQGNSA. Researchers ran the PCR with 60 Vbeta and 13 Jbeta primers. Method: immunoSEQ multiplex PCR; TCRdb's copy keeps in-frame clones and lacks some. Of some 100,000 clones listed, approximately 85% were seen once; the top ten hold about 3.9%. This clonotype originated in a man aged 25 to 40 in good health and CMV-seronegative. The rearrangement links TRBV7-2 to TRBJ2-7; 10 nucleotides line up with TRBD2. Sequencing was done on a sample of PBMCs. CDR3 sequence: CASSLDGLAVVEQYF. The CDR3 nucleotides read TGTGCCAGCAGCTTAGACGGACTAGCGGTCGTCGAGCAGTACTTC.